This TCR beta chain was sequenced for a study of blood T cell repertoires in COVID-19. Study-level background: T cells, B-cell-depleted T cells, or PBMCs provided the cDNA or gDNA that served as material.

Profiling relied on immunoSEQ multiplex PCR, and the TCRdb table lists in-frame clones only, not all of them. Of 150,000 to 200,000 clones detected, 84% appear once; the ten largest clones hold around 14%. The germline V gene encodes CDR1 KGHDR and CDR2 SFDVKD. This CDR3 has 14 amino acids. V was clipped by 5 bases and J by 1 base; unmatched bases: 3. This clone was recorded once. This TCR came from a man younger than 40 with active or convalescent COVID-19. The sample taken for sequencing was peripheral blood. The genes are TRBV24-1 and TRBJ2-7; 8 positions agree with TRBD2. CDR3 loop: CATSAVAGSYEQYF. DNA of the CDR3: TGTGCCACCAGTGCCGTAGCGGGATCCTACGAGCAGTACTTC.